This T cell receptor beta chain was retrieved from a study of cytomegalovirus exposure and HLA in healthy donors. The CDR3 sequence is 16 residues long. V lost 3 bases, J lost 0 bases, and 9 bases lay in between. Germline loops: CDR1 MNHEY, CDR2 SVGAGI. Study-wide results and caveats: In a later analysis, at a false discovery rate of 0.05, roughly 17,000 TCR beta sequences matched HLA alleles.

A multiplex PCR was run with 60 Vbeta primers and 13 Jbeta primers. Assay: immunoSEQ multiplex PCR; the TCRdb copy retains only in-frame clones and omits some. The sample has 110,000 to 150,000 clones, roughly 77% seen once. Worth noting for this clone: The antigen is undetermined.

This chain connects TRBV6-5 to TRBJ1-6; no clear D gene. Sequenced input: PBMCs. The TCR originated in a male donor in good health and CMV-seronegative. The CDR3 nucleotides are TGTGCCAGCAGTTATTCATGGAGCTCCTATAATTCACCCCTCCACTTT. Translation: CASSYSWSSYNSPLHF.